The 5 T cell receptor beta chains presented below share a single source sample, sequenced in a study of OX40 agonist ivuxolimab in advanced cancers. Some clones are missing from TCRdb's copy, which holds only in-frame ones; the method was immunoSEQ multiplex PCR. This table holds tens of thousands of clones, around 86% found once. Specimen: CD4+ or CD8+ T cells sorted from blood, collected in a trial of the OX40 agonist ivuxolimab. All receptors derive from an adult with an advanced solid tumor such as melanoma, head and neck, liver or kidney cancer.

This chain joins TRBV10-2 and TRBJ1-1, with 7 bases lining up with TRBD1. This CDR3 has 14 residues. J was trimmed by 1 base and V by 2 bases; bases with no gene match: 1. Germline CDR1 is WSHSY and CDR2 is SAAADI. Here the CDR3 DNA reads TGCGCCAGCAGTGAGAAGGGGGCGAACACTGAAGCTTTCTTT. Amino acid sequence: CASSEKGANTEAFF.

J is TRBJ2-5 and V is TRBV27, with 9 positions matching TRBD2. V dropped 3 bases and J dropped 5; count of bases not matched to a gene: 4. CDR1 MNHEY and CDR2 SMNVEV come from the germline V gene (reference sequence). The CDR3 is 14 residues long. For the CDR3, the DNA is TGTGCCAGCAGTTTCGCGGGGGGGCGTGAGACCCAGTACTTC. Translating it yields CASSFAGGRETQYF.

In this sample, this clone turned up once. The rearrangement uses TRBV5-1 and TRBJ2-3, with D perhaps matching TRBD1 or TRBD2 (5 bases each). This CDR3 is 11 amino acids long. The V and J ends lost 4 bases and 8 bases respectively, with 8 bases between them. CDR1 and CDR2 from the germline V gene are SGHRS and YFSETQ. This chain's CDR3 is CASSDGGTQYF. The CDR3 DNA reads TGCGCCAGCAGCGATGGGGGTACGCAGTATTTT.

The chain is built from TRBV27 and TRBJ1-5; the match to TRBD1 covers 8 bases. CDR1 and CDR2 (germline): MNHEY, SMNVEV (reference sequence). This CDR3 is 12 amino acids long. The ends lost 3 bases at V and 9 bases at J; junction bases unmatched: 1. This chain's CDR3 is CASSFGQGPQHF. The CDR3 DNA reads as TGTGCCAGCAGTTTCGGACAGGGGCCCCAGCATTTT.

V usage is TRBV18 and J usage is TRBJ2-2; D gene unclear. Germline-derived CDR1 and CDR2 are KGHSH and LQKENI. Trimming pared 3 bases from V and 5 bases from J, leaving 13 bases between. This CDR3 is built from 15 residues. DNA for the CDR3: TGTGCCAGCTCACCCCAGGAACTTGGAACCGGGGAGCTGTTTTTT. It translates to CASSPQELGTGELFF.